This T cell receptor beta chain appears in the sequencing data of a study of T cells after yellow fever vaccination (dated by TCRdb to the late 2010s). Describing the broader study: The SMART-Seq v4 Ultra Low Input RNA kit was used to prepare libraries from fractions with low cell numbers. To track T-cell clones before and after primary and booster YFV17D yellow fever vaccination, bulk TCR alpha and beta repertoires were sequenced longitudinally. Two healthy male donors, one aged 18 to 29 and one aged 30 to 40 years, made up the cohort. Blood samples were taken at several timepoints before and after primary and secondary immunization, and bulk PBMC replicates and cell subsets were isolated. Overall study outcomes, separate from this receptor: After the booster, most of the clones that had expanded following primary vaccination were detected again (roughly 96% of CD4 and 80% to 90% of CD8), which suggests that memory was broadly maintained. Computational filtering was required because FACS-sorted repertoires could contain abundant contaminating clonotypes from the bulk population. A small fraction of clonotypes showed up in both the CD4 and CD8 compartments, probably as a result of convergent recombination. Because only a couple of donors were included in the study, the extent to which the findings can be generalized is limited. Compared with the primary T-cell response, the secondary T-cell response was faster but weaker, reaching its peak on day 5 rather than on day 15.

TCRdb shows the sequencer as Illumina NovaSeq 6000. TCR cDNA was made using 5'RACE template switching, a step that added a universal primer site and unique molecular identifiers. Priming of cDNA synthesis was performed from both the TCR alpha and TCR beta constant segments. Libraries were amplified in two PCR steps, with sample barcodes and sequencing adapters added in the second step. Sequencing of libraries was done on Illumina HiSeq 2500 (2x100 bp) or NovaSeq (2x150 bp). As for the original processing: MIGEC was used to demultiplex reads and collapse the reads into UMI consensus sequences, and MiXCR was used for V(D)J alignment. Vaccine-responding clonotypes were defined with edgeR using replicate PBMC samples, requiring FDR below 0.01 and a log2 fold change above 5 up to day 15. Each bulk clonotype received a CD4 or CD8 identity based on whether the sequenced CD4 or CD8 repertoire contained that clonotype at higher abundance. The raw public data were reprocessed by TCRdb itself: fastp quality trimming at Q25, MiXCR clonotype calling, in-frame beta chains only. Rows with a matching CDR3 protein are joined into one entry that keeps the most common DNA and genes. TCRdb's processing, not the authors' own work, is the source of the V and J calls. This sample has about 340,000 distinct CDR3 sequences in its table, and approximately 13% of those were observed once. Of the sample, roughly 3% falls within the top ten clones.

Its CDR3 holds 14 amino acids, cysteine through phenylalanine. The only DNA kept is the CDR3, 42 bases in frame from the first base. Per the germline V gene, SGHRS is the CDR1 and YFSETQ is the CDR2. V gives up 3 bases and J gives up 4 bases, and the segment between their germline ends measures 13 bases. This clonotype was detected a few times. Its specific antigen is unknown. No base quality information exists; no much larger clone differs at one position. In light of the paper, this sample's treatment or condition label describes: live attenuated yellow fever vaccine strain. PBMCs were isolated from peripheral blood using a standard Ficoll-Paque protocol. Dynabeads CD4 and CD8 positive selection kits were used to isolate the CD4 and CD8 T-cell fractions. TriZol was used to extract RNA from bulk PBMCs, CD4 and CD8 fractions, and dextramer-positive and dextramer-negative fractions.

The TCR originated in a man aged 18-30 years who received the YFV17D yellow fever vaccine. The chain was built from TRBV5-1 and TRBJ2-5, with the D call tentatively TRBD1 or TRBD2, each fitting 5 bases. The sample here was CD4+ T cells sorted from PBMCs, taken 15 days after the yellow fever booster vaccination. The CDR3 region reads CASSSRGRGETQYF. The DNA sequence is as follows: TGCGCCAGCAGCTCGAGGGGAAGAGGAGAGACCCAGTACTTC.